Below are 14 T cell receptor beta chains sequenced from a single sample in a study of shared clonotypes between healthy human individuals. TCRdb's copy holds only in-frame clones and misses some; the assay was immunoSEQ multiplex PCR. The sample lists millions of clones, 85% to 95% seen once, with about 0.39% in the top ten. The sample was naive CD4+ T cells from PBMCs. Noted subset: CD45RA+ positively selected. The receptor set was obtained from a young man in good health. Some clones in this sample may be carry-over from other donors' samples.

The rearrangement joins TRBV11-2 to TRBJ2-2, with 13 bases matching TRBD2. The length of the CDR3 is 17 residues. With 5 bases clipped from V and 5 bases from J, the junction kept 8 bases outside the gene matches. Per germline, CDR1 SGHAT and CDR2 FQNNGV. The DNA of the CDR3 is TGTGCCAGCAGCCCCCCTACTAGCGGGAGGGCAACCGGGGAGCTGTTTTTT. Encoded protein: CASSPPTSGRATGELFF.

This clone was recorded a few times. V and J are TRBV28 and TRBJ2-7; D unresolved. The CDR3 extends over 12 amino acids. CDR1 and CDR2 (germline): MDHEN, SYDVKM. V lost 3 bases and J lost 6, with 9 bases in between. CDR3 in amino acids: CASSFRHSEQYF. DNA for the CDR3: TGTGCCAGCAGTTTCAGACACTCCGAGCAGTACTTC.

The CDR3 reads CASSLGEVNEKLFF. The CDR3 DNA follows: TGCGCCAGCAGCTTGGGGGAGGTAAATGAAAAACTGTTTTTT. V and J are TRBV5-1 and TRBJ1-4; D call uncertain. V lost 0 bases and J 5 bases, leaving 8 bases between the germline ends. This CDR3 has 14 amino acids. CDR1 is SGHRS, CDR2 YFSETQ, per germline.

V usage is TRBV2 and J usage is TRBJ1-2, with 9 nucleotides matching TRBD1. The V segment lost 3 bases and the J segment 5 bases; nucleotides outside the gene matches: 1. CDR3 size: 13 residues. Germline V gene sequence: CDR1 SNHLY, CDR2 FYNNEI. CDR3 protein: CASSDGQGYGYTF. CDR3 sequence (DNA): TGTGCCAGCAGTGATGGACAGGGGTATGGCTACACCTTC.

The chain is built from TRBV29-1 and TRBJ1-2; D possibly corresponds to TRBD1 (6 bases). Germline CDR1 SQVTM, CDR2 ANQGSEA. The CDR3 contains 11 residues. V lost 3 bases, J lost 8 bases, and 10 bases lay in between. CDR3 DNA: TGCAGCGTTGAGGACAGCAGGGGCTACACCTTC. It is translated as CSVEDSRGYTF.

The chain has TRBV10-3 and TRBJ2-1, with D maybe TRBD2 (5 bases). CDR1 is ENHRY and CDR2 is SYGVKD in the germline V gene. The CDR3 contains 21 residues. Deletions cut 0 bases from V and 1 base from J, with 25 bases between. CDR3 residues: CAISESVLSRSGTRSYNEQFF. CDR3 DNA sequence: TGTGCCATCAGTGAGTCAGTTCTATCAAGGAGCGGTACAAGGTCCTACAATGAGCAGTTCTTC.

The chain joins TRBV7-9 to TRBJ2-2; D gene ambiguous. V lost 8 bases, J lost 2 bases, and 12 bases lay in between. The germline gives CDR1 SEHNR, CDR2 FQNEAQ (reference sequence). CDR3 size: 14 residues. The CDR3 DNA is TGTGCCAGCGAACCTCCCGCTAACACCGGGGAGCTGTTTTTT. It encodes CASEPPANTGELFF.

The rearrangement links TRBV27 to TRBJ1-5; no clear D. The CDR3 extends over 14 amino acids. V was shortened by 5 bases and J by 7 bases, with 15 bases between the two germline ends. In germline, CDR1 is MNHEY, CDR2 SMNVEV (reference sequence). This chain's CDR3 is CASSPPGLGQPQHF. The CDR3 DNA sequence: TGTGCCAGCAGTCCCCCAGGCCTCGGGCAGCCCCAGCATTTT.

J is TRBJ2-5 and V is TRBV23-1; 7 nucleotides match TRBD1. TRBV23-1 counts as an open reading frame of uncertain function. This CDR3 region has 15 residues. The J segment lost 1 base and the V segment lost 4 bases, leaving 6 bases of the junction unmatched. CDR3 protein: CASSPPRDSQETQYF. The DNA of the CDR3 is TGCGCCAGCAGTCCACCTCGGGACAGCCAAGAGACCCAGTACTTC.

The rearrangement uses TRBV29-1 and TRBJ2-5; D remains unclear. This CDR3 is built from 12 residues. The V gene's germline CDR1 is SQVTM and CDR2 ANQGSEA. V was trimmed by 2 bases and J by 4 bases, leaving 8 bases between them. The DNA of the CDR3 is TGCAGCGTTGAAAAGTATGGAGAGACCCAGTACTTC. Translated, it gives CSVEKYGETQYF. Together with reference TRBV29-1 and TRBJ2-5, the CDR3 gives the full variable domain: SAVISQKPSRDICQRGTSLTIQCQVDSQVTMMFWYRQQPGQSLTLIATANQGSEATYESGFVIDKFPISRPNLTFSTLTVSNMSPEDSSIYLCSVEKYGETQYFGPGTRLLVL.

The CDR3 DNA reads as TGTGCCAGCAGCAACGGACCTACCTACGAGCAGTACTTC. It codes for CASSNGPTYEQYF. The chain carries TRBV7-9 and TRBJ2-7, with D hard to call. This CDR3 comprises 13 residues. V gave up 5 bases and J gave up 2 bases, with 10 bases separating them. Germline V CDR1 and CDR2: SEHNR, FQNEAQ (reference sequence).

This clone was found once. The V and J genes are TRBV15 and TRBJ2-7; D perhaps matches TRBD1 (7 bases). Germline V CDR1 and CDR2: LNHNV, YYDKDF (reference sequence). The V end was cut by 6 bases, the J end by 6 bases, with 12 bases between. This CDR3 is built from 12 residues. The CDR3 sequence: CATRNQGGEQYF. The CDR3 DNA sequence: TGTGCCACCAGGAACCAGGGGGGCGAGCAGTACTTC.

CDR3 amino acids: CASSSKVRQPREMNTEAFF. The CDR3 bases are TGTGCCAGCAGCTCCAAAGTAAGACAGCCGCGGGAGATGAACACTGAAGCTTTCTTT. The rearrangement uses TRBV7-3 and TRBJ1-1, with D possibly matching TRBD1 (5 bases). V lost 4 bases to trimming and J lost 0 bases, with 24 bases between them. The germline V gene has CDR1 SGHTA and CDR2 FQGTGA. The CDR3 length is 19 residues.

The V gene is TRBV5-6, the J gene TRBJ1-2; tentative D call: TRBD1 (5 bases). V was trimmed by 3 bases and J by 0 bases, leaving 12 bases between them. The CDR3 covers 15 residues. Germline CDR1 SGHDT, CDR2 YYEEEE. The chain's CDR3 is CASSYGTPANYGYTF. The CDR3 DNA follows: TGTGCCAGCAGCTATGGGACGCCTGCTAACTATGGCTACACCTTC.